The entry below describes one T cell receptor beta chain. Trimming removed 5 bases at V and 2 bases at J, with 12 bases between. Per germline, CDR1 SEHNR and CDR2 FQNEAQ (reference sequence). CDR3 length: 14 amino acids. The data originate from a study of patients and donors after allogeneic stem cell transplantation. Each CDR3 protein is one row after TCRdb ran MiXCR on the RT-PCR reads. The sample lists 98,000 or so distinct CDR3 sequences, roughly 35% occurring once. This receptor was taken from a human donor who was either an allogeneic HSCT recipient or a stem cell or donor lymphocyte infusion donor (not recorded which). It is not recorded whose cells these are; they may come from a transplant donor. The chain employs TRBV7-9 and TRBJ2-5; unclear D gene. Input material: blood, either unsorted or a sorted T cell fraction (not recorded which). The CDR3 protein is CASSPWAAQETQYF. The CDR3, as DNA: TGTGCCAGCAGCCCATGGGCAGCTCAAGAGACCCAGTACTTC.